This T cell receptor beta chain was captured in a study of CD4+ T cells in melanoma (dated by TCRdb to 2022 to 2024). Study-level background: The study examined neoantigen-specific CD4+ T cells in human melanoma.

Libraries came from the immunoSEQ multiplex PCR assay. TCRdb holds this immuneACCESS table with in-frame rearrangements only. Some clones are missing; in checked studies, unresolved V genes explain under half, and the rest has no known cause. The sample table records about 10,000 clones; 65% to 70% of these occur just once. 8% to 13% of the sample is taken by the ten largest. By its share of the sample, this clone is medium-sized (0.01 to 0.1%). Its target antigen remains unknown. Per-base qualities were not stored, and no clone one base away is much larger. Broader findings and caveats from the paper: Neoantigen-specific CD4+ T cells were reported to be correlated with the function of CD8+ T cells, macrophages and B cells. Neoantigen-specific CD4+ T cells in melanoma were reported to show diverse differentiation states.

The donors were melanoma patients. The clonotype was recovered from a human donor with melanoma. Sequencing was carried out using cells from a culture (not recorded whether cultured in vitro).

The DNA sequence reads TGTGCCAGCAGCCGCGGGACAGGAGGGTGGTATGAGCAGTTCTTC. It is translated as CASSRGTGGWYEQFF. The chain links TRBV14 with TRBJ2-1; 8 middle bases align to TRBD1. V and J are trimmed by 4 bases and 8 bases, and the gene matches miss 10 bases of the junction. CDR1 SGHDN and CDR2 FVKESK are derived from the germline V gene. From the cysteine through the phenylalanine, the CDR3 covers 15 amino acids. This entry keeps only the CDR3 DNA: 45 bases, framed from base 1.